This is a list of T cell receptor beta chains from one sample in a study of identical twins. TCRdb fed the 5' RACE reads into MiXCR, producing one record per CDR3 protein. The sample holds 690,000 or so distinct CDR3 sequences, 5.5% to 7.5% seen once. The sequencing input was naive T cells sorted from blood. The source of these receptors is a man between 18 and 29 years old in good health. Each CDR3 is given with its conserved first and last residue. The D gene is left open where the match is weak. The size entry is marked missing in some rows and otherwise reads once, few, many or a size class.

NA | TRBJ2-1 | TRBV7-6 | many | CASSPRGAGDNEQFF | TGTGCCAGCAGCCCTAGGGGGGCGGGCGACAATGAGCAGTTCTTC
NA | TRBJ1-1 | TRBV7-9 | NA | CASSLLDTPGTEAFF | TGTGCCAGCAGCTTACTCGACACCCCGGGGACTGAAGCTTTCTTT
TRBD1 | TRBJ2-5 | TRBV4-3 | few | CASSQQWTGQETQYF | TGCGCCAGCAGCCAACAGTGGACAGGGCAAGAGACCCAGTACTTC
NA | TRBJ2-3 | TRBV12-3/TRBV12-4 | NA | CATLADTTDTQYF | TGTGCCACCCTGGCGGATACCACAGATACGCAGTATTTT
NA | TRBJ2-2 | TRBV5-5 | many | CASSSGLVNTGELFF | TGTGCCAGCAGCTCGGGACTCGTCAACACCGGGGAGCTGTTTTTT
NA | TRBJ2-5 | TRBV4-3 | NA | CASSQGTDQETQYF | TGCGCCAGCAGCCAAGGGACAGACCAAGAGACCCAGTACTTC
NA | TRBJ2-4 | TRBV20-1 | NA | CSLRGLLAKNIQYF | TGCAGTCTCCGGGGACTGCTAGCCAAAAACATTCAGTACTTC
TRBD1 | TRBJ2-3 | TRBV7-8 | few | CASSWGQTTDTQYF | TGTGCCAGCAGCTGGGGACAGACCACAGATACGCAGTATTTT
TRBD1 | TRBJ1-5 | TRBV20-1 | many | CSAHRGPHQPQHF | TGCAGTGCGCACAGGGGCCCCCATCAGCCCCAGCATTTT
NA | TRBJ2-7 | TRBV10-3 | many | CAIRRLETYEQYF | TGTGCCATCCGTAGACTAGAGACCTACGAGCAGTACTTC
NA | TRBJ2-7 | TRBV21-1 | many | CASSKSSEGPSYEQYF | TGTGCCAGCAGCAAAAGTTCTGAGGGACCCTCCTACGAGCAGTACTTC
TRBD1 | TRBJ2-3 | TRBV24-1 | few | CATSEAGTVSTDTQYF | TGTGCCACCAGTGAAGCTGGGACAGTCAGCACAGATACGCAGTATTTT
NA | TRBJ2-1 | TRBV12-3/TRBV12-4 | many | CASSRHDYTGEQFF | TGTGCCAGCAGCAGACACGACTACACGGGCGAGCAGTTCTTC
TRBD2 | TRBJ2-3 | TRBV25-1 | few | CASSEGAGVTDTQYF | TGTGCCAGCAGTGAAGGGGCGGGAGTTACCGATACGCAGTATTTT
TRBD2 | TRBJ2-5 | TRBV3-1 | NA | CASRRSGSFQETQYF | TGTGCCAGCAGGCGGAGCGGGAGTTTCCAAGAGACCCAGTACTTC